The TCR beta chain under discussion was sequenced for a study of blood T cell repertoires in COVID-19. About the study: From T cells, B-cell-depleted T cells, or PBMCs came the material, which was cDNA or gDNA.

The length of the CDR3 is 15 residues. Per the germline V gene, CDR1 is SGHRS and CDR2 is YFSETQ. V gave up 4 bases and J gave up 5 bases; unmatched junction bases: 12. In the original workflow: Amplification from reference gene primers served as the basis for estimated nucleated cell counts. Assay: immunoSEQ multiplex PCR; the TCRdb copy retains only in-frame clones and omits some. V, J and clone size were drawn from that table, and D and trimming were deduced from the DNA. This sample has about 240,000 clones, with roughly 80% found just once. The specimen sequenced was peripheral blood. This TCR was sampled from a woman aged 18-30 years with acute or convalescent COVID-19. The chain combines TRBV5-1 with TRBJ2-7, with 7 positions matching TRBD1. This CDR3 is CASSLAEDRDDEQYF. The CDR3 DNA reads TGCGCCAGCAGCCTTGCTGAAGACAGGGATGACGAGCAGTACTTC.